The entry that follows covers one T cell receptor beta chain sequence. This sample was taken from a study of T cell changes during pregnancy in multiple sclerosis. The assay was immunoSEQ multiplex PCR, and TCRdb's table has in-frame clones only and misses some. The table lists 100,000 or so clones, 85% to 95% of them singletons. This CDR3 region has 16 residues. The germline CDR1 and CDR2 sequences are MDHEN and SYDVKM. The junction had 13 bases not matched to a gene; V was cut back by 5 bases and J by 7 bases. The source is a female donor with multiple sclerosis, enrolled in a pregnancy study. The genes are TRBV28 and TRBJ1-2, with 10 nucleotides matching TRBD1. Sequences were derived from peripheral blood, sampled before pregnancy. CDR3 DNA: TGTGCCAGCAGTCCCCTCCGGGACAGGGGAGAAGGTGGCTACACCTTC. It translates to CASSPLRDRGEGGYTF.